What follows describes a single T cell receptor (beta chain). Trimming took 1 base from V and 1 from J, leaving 8 bases between them. This CDR3 comprises 14 residues. Germline CDR1 and CDR2: SEHNR and FQNEAQ (reference sequence). This sample was taken from a study of control samples from healthy donors and cancer patients. Measured with immunoSEQ multiplex PCR; TCRdb has only the in-frame clones, and not every one. The sample contains about 52,000 clones, 95% of which appear only once. Sequences were obtained from blood. The sequence was collected from a man under 40 in good health. J is TRBJ2-7 and V is TRBV7-9; D gene uncertain. The CDR3 region has the DNA TGTGCCAGCAGCTTAGAGTCAGCTTCCTACGAGCAGTACTTC. Residues: CASSLESASYEQYF.